This T cell receptor (beta chain) was sequenced in a study of OX40 agonist ivuxolimab in advanced cancers. Study-level points and caveats: Some of the lowest clonal expansion was seen in partial responders at 0.1-3.0 mg/kg.

Of note for this clone: Its antigen remains unidentified.

The germline V gene encodes CDR1 SGHVS and CDR2 FNYEAQ. The CDR3 is 16 amino acids. The J segment lost 4 bases and the V segment lost 5 bases, leaving 10 bases of the junction unmatched. Only in-frame clones appear in the TCRdb table, and some are missing; sequencing was by immunoSEQ multiplex PCR. The sample lists 60,000 to 75,000 clones; roughly 88% were seen once. The material sequenced was CD4+ or CD8+ T cells sorted from blood, taken in a trial of the OX40 agonist ivuxolimab. This receptor was obtained from an adult with an advanced solid tumor such as melanoma, head and neck, liver or kidney cancer. This sequence joins TRBV7-6 and TRBJ2-1; TRBD1 matches 8 bases. DNA of the CDR3: TGTGCCAGCAGCCCAATGACAGGGGTGGGTTACAATGAGCAGTTCTTC. Residues: CASSPMTGVGYNEQFF.